This entry lists 13 T cell receptor beta chains sequenced from one sample in a study of cytomegalovirus exposure and HLA in healthy donors. Here immunoSEQ multiplex PCR was the method, and the copy in TCRdb shows in-frame clones only, minus some. The sample lists 130,000 to 150,000 clones; 70% to 90% were seen once. Sample: PBMCs. These receptors came from a woman younger than 45 in good health and CMV-seropositive.

This chain joins TRBV7-6 and TRBJ1-1; unclear D gene. Germline CDR1 reads SGHVS; CDR2 reads FNYEAQ. Trimming left V 5 bases short and J 1 base short, with 8 bases between. The CDR3 covers 13 residues. CDR3 amino acids: CASSASGNTEAFF. The CDR3, as DNA: TGTGCCAGCAGCGCCTCAGGGAACACTGAAGCTTTCTTT.

This chain joins TRBV2 and TRBJ1-3; D may be TRBD1 (5 bases). The CDR3 contains 11 residues. Trimming pared 11 bases from V and 11 bases from J, leaving 16 bases between. Per the germline V gene, CDR1 is SNHLY and CDR2 is FYNNEI. CDR3 sequence reads: CARGGAGAIYF. The CDR3 coding sequence is TGTGCCCGAGGCGGGGCAGGAGCCATATATTTT.

The J gene is TRBJ1-2, the V gene TRBV5-6; D is ambiguous. Germline lookup yields CDR1 SGHDT and CDR2 YYEEEE. CDR3 length: 15 residues. The V and J ends lost 9 bases and 1 base respectively, with 19 bases between them. The CDR3 nucleotides are TGTGCCACCGCGCTGGGCAGAAATAATAACTATGGCTACACCTTC. Translating it yields CATALGRNNNYGYTF.

CDR3 coding DNA: TGTGCCAGCAGCTTACTAGGGGGCGCGCGTGGCTACACCTTC. Translated: CASSLLGGARGYTF. The J gene is TRBJ1-2, the V gene TRBV7-9, with TRBD1 matching over 7 bases. J lost 7 bases, V lost 2 bases, and 7 bases had no gene match. There are 14 residues in the CDR3. The germline V gene has CDR1 SEHNR and CDR2 FQNEAQ (reference sequence).

This chain uses TRBV5-6 with TRBJ1-3; D is possibly TRBD1 (5 bases). Germline V gene data show CDR1 as SGHDT and CDR2 as YYEEEE. Between the trimmed V and J ends, which lost 3 bases and 1 base, there was a span of 11 bases. The CDR3 is made up of 15 amino acids. The DNA of the CDR3 is TGTGCCAGCAGCTCCCAGGGTACATCTGGAAACACCATATATTTT. It translates to CASSSQGTSGNTIYF.

The chain uses TRBV4-1 and TRBJ1-2, with D perhaps matching TRBD1 (5 bases). CDR3 length: 16 amino acids. Trimming pared 0 bases from V and 4 bases from J, leaving 15 bases between. Germline CDR1 and CDR2: MGHRA and YSYEKL. CDR3 sequence (DNA): TGCGCCAGCAGCCAAGATACGGCGGGACGGATCTATGGCTACACCTTC. Its protein product is CASSQDTAGRIYGYTF.

J is TRBJ2-7 and V is TRBV5-4; unclear D gene. V lost 0 bases, J lost 5 bases, and 9 bases lay in between. CDR3 length: 13 amino acids. Germline CDR1 reads SGHNT; CDR2 reads YYREEE (reference sequence). Here the CDR3 DNA reads TGTGCCAGCAGCTTGGACAGTTTCGACGAGCAGTACTTC. Encoded protein: CASSLDSFDEQYF.

The chain has TRBV2 and TRBJ2-7; 9 bases match TRBD2. V shed 6 bases and J 2 bases; nucleotides not matched to a gene: 5. This CDR3 region has 14 residues. Germline V gives CDR1 SNHLY, CDR2 FYNNEI. The CDR3 sequence: CASRTSGTPYEQYF. The CDR3 coding sequence is TGTGCCAGCAGGACTAGCGGTACGCCCTACGAGCAGTACTTC. The full variable domain, completed using reference TRBV2 and TRBJ2-7, is EPEVTQTPSHQVTQMGQEVILRCVPISNHLYFYWYRQILGQKVEFLVSFYNNEISEKSEIFDDQFSVERPDGSNFTLKIRSTKLEDSAMYFCASRTSGTPYEQYFGPGTRLTVT.

V gene TRBV2 combines with J gene TRBJ2-2; 13 bases are a match to TRBD2. Germline V gene sequence: CDR1 SNHLY, CDR2 FYNNEI. The CDR3 has 17 residues. The J segment lost 5 bases and the V segment lost 7 bases, leaving 10 bases of the junction unmatched. CDR3 nucleotides: TGTGCCAGCACGGGACTAGCGGGAAAGTCGGGTACCGGGGAGCTGTTTTTT. Its protein is CASTGLAGKSGTGELFF.

The chain is built from TRBV7-9 and TRBJ2-2; 9 bases match TRBD2. Trimming took 7 bases from V and 6 from J; bases not matched to a gene: 9. The CDR3 totals 15 residues. CDR1 is SEHNR, CDR2 FQNEAQ, per germline (reference sequence). The CDR3 coding sequence is TGTGCCAGCACCCATAGCGGGAGATTATCCGGGGAGCTGTTTTTT. This codes for CASTHSGRLSGELFF.

The chain employs TRBV6-5 and TRBJ2-7, with TRBD1 as a possible D gene (5 bases). Per the germline V gene, CDR1 is MNHEY and CDR2 is SVGAGI. Trimming removed 2 bases from V and 7 bases from J, with 12 bases in between. The CDR3 is 13 amino acids. This CDR3 reads CASSYMAGQEQYF. CDR3 in DNA: TGTGCCAGCAGTTACATGGCAGGGCAAGAGCAGTACTTC.

The chain links TRBV4-1 to TRBJ2-3; D gene ambiguous. This CDR3 contains 15 residues. The V end was cut by 4 bases, the J end by 0 bases, with 11 bases between. Germline loops: CDR1 MGHRA, CDR2 YSYEKL. Here the CDR3 reads CASSLHTTSTDTQYF. The CDR3 nucleotides are TGCGCCAGCAGCCTCCACACGACTAGCACAGATACGCAGTATTTT.

The chain recombines TRBV7-2 with TRBJ2-3; D might be TRBD2 (6 bases). CDR1 and CDR2 (germline): SGHTA, FQGNSA. V dropped 1 base and J dropped 4 bases, with 9 bases sitting between them. This CDR3 comprises 14 residues. The CDR3 nucleotides are TGTGCCAGCAGCTTAGGAGCGGGTGCAGATACGCAGTATTTT. Translated, it gives CASSLGAGADTQYF. Full variable domain (remainder filled in from reference TRBV7-2 and TRBJ2-3): GAGVSQSPSNKVTEKGKDVELRCDPISGHTALYWYRQSLGQGLEFLIYFQGNSAPDKSGLPSDRFSAERTGGSVSTLTIQRTQQEDSAVYLCASSLGAGADTQYFGPGTRLTVL.